One and the same sample provided the 14 T cell receptor beta chains below, sequenced in a study of cytomegalovirus exposure and HLA in healthy donors. Profiling relied on immunoSEQ multiplex PCR, and the TCRdb table lists in-frame clones only, not all of them. The repertoire holds 120,000 to 150,000 clones, with approximately 90% as singletons. Sequenced input: PBMCs. These receptors came from a man aged 18 to 30 in good health and CMV-seronegative.

J is TRBJ2-7 and V is TRBV19, with 8 positions matching TRBD1. The CDR3 spans 14 residues. Germline V gene data show CDR1 as LNHDA and CDR2 as SQIVND (reference sequence). V shed 5 bases and J 3 bases; nucleotides not matched to a gene: 6. As DNA, the CDR3 is TGTGCCAGTAGTCTTCGACAGGGGAGCTACGAGCAGTACTTC. It specifies CASSLRQGSYEQYF. Based on the CDR3 plus reference TRBV19 and TRBJ2-7, the full variable domain is DGGITQSPKYLFRKEGQNVTLSCEQNLNHDAMYWYRQDPGQGLRLIYYSQIVNDFQKGDIAEGYSVSREKKESFPLTVTSAQKNPTAFYLCASSLRQGSYEQYFGPGTRLTVT.

This chain joins TRBV2 and TRBJ2-5; D is unresolved. Per germline, CDR1 SNHLY and CDR2 FYNNEI. The CDR3 has 12 residues. Between the trimmed V and J ends, which lost 8 bases and 5 bases, there was a span of 12 bases. The CDR3 DNA sequence: TGTGCCAGCGTCAGTTCGGGTGAGACCCAGTACTTC. This gives the protein CASVSSGETQYF.

The V and J genes are TRBV9 and TRBJ2-7; TRBD1 might be the D (6 bases). Trimming left V 0 bases short and J 4 bases short, with 14 bases between. Germline V lookup: CDR1 SGDLS, CDR2 YYNGEE. The CDR3 is 15 residues long. The CDR3, as DNA: TGTGCCAGCAGCGTAGGGGCAGGGGATTCGTACGAGCAGTACGTC. Amino acids: CASSVGAGDSYEQYV.

CDR3 in amino acids: CASRLTGGSGYEQYV. CDR3 bases: TGTGCCAGCAGACTAACAGGGGGCTCGGGCTACGAGCAGTACGTC. The genes are TRBV11-2 and TRBJ2-7, with TRBD1 matching over 9 bases. This CDR3 comprises 15 residues. Germline lookup yields CDR1 SGHAT and CDR2 FQNNGV. V was clipped by 6 bases and J by 3 bases; unmatched bases: 9.

V usage is TRBV7-9 and J usage is TRBJ2-6, with D unresolved. V was clipped by 1 base and J by 0 bases, with 4 bases between them. This CDR3 has 15 residues. CDR1 and CDR2 from the germline V gene are SEHNR and FQNEAQ (reference sequence). CDR3 bases: TGTGCCAGCAGCTTAGGAGGCTCTGGGGCCAACGTCCTGACTTTC. Protein: CASSLGGSGANVLTF.

CDR3 nucleotide sequence: TGTGCCAGCAGAGGAGGAGCTAATGAGCAGTTCTTC. Amino acids: CASRGGANEQFF. This chain uses TRBV28 with TRBJ2-1; TRBD2 is a possible D gene (5 bases). In germline, CDR1 is MDHEN, CDR2 SYDVKM. With 6 bases removed from V and 7 bases from J, the gap between germline ends came to 10 bases. The CDR3 is 12 residues long.

V usage is TRBV9 and J usage is TRBJ2-5; D may be TRBD2 (5 bases). Germline V gene sequence: CDR1 SGDLS, CDR2 YYNGEE. The CDR3 runs 15 residues. Trimming removed 0 bases at V and 5 bases at J, with 14 bases between. In nucleotides, the CDR3 is TGTGCCAGCAGCGTAGAGCTAGCTTCGTATGAGACCCAGTACTTC. This translates into CASSVELASYETQYF.

V is TRBV10-2 and J is TRBJ2-2, with TRBD1 as a possible D gene (5 bases). The germline V gene has CDR1 WSHSY and CDR2 SAAADI. V gave up 5 bases and J gave up 4 bases, with 8 bases separating them. The CDR3 has 13 residues. The CDR3 DNA follows: TGCGCCAGCAGTAAAACAGGCACCGGGGAGCTGTTTTTT. Translated: CASSKTGTGELFF.

This chain links TRBV28 with TRBJ2-3, with 10 bases aligning to TRBD2. Trimming took 5 bases from V and 3 from J; bases not matched to a gene: 5. Germline values: CDR1 MDHEN, CDR2 SYDVKM. This CDR3 has 15 residues. The CDR3 protein is CASSVAGGLTDTQYF. CDR3 nucleotide sequence: TGTGCCAGCAGTGTAGCGGGGGGCCTTACAGATACGCAGTATTTT. Looking up the rest from reference TRBV28 and TRBJ2-3 gives the full variable domain: DVKVTQSSRYLVKRTGEKVFLECVQDMDHENMFWYRQDPGLGLRLIYFSYDVKMKEKGDIPEGYSVSREKKERFSLILESASTNQTSMYLCASSVAGGLTDTQYFGPGTRLTVL.

V usage is TRBV5-1 and J usage is TRBJ2-2, with D possibly TRBD2 on 6 matching bases. The CDR3 is 17 residues long. Germline V CDR1 and CDR2: SGHRS, YFSETQ. V was cut by 3 bases and J by 1 base, with 16 bases left in between. The CDR3 region is CASSWLATQGNTGELFF. The DNA for the CDR3 is TGCGCCAGCAGCTGGCTAGCGACCCAAGGGAACACCGGGGAGCTGTTTTTT.

The V and J genes are TRBV10-3 and TRBJ2-5, with a weak D call TRBD1 (5 bases). CDR3 length equals 15 residues. CDR1 and CDR2 from the germline V gene are ENHRY and SYGVKD. Trimming removed 4 bases at V and 0 bases at J, with 12 bases between. The CDR3 protein is CAISVQGGYQETQYF. The CDR3 DNA follows: TGTGCCATCAGTGTCCAGGGTGGGTACCAAGAGACCCAGTACTTC.

The chain combines TRBV15 with TRBJ1-2; D is perhaps TRBD1 (5 bases). Germline lookup yields CDR1 LNHNV and CDR2 YYDKDF (reference sequence). CDR3 length: 15 amino acids. With 4 bases removed from V and 4 bases from J, the gap between germline ends came to 16 bases. CDR3 protein: CATSTIAGGGYGYTF. The CDR3 bases are TGTGCCACCAGCACGATTGCCGGGGGAGGCTATGGCTACACCTTC.

The V call is TRBV7-8, the J call TRBJ2-6; TRBD2 matches 7 bases. This CDR3 is 18 amino acids long. V was clipped by 5 bases and J by 0 bases; unmatched bases: 10. CDR1 and CDR2 from the germline V gene are SGHVS and FQNEAQ. CDR3 loop: CASSRRELAISGANVLTF. For the CDR3, the DNA is TGTGCCAGCAGCCGACGGGAACTAGCGATCTCTGGGGCCAACGTCCTGACTTTC.

The chain joins TRBV6-1 to TRBJ1-1; TRBD1 might be the D (5 bases). The CDR3 is made up of 12 amino acids. CDR1 and CDR2 from the germline V gene are MNHNS and SASEGT. V shed 6 bases and J shed 3 bases, with 8 bases lying between them. Here the CDR3 reads CASRIGDTEAFF. DNA of the CDR3: TGTGCCAGCAGGATAGGGGACACTGAAGCTTTCTTT.